What follows describes a single T cell receptor (beta chain). A single record per CDR3 protein comes from TCRdb applying MiXCR to the PCR reads. The sample records approximately 80,000 distinct CDR3 sequences, under 65% being singletons. These data are taken from a study of CDR3 diversity in severe acne. Source material: blood. The clonotype comes from a male donor in good health, without acne.

CDR3 region: CASSLAGPGGQHNEQFF. In DNA, the CDR3 is TGTGCCAGCAGCTTAGCGGGACCGGGGGGGCAACACAATGAGCAGTTCTTC. This rearrangement joins TRBV7-9 to TRBJ2-1, with TRBD2 identical over 8 bases. Germline CDR1 is SEHNR and CDR2 is FQNEAQ (reference sequence). The V gene end was trimmed by 0 bases and the J gene end by 5 bases; junction bases not matched to a gene: 9. CDR3 length: 17 amino acids.